Listed below are T cell receptor beta chains from one sample, sequenced in a study of CD8+CD57+ T cells in acquired aplastic anemia. One entry per CDR3 protein, called by TCRdb with MiXCR from the reads. Of about 98,000 distinct CDR3 sequences in the sample, roughly two thirds were seen once. The sample was sorted CD4+, CD8+, or CD8+CD57+ T cells (not recorded which) from PBMCs. These receptors all stem from a human donor with aplastic anemia. Each CDR3 is given with its conserved first and last residue. Each record gives: clone size, J gene, D gene, V gene, CDR3 protein, CDR3 DNA. The D gene is left open where the match is weak. Size is stated for part of the rows, as once, few or many counts, or as a class when the clone is expanded.

clone size: few
J gene: TRBJ2-3
D gene: TRBD1
V gene: TRBV15
CDR3 protein: CATSGKAGGGADTQYF
CDR3 DNA: TGTGCCACCAGCGGGAAGGCAGGGGGTGGTGCAGATACGCAGTATTTT

clone size: -
J gene: TRBJ2-7
D gene: -
V gene: TRBV7-2
CDR3 protein: CASSFSRDYEQYF
CDR3 DNA: TGTGCCAGCAGCTTCTCTCGGGACTACGAGCAGTACTTC

clone size: -
J gene: TRBJ2-1
D gene: TRBD2
V gene: TRBV20-1
CDR3 protein: CSASPGTSGGFF
CDR3 DNA: TGCAGTGCTAGTCCCGGGACTAGCGGGGGGTTCTTC

clone size: -
J gene: TRBJ2-3
D gene: TRBD2
V gene: TRBV10-3
CDR3 protein: CAISSSGGASTDTQYF
CDR3 DNA: TGTGCCATCTCGTCTAGCGGGGGGGCTAGCACAGATACGCAGTATTTT

clone size: few
J gene: TRBJ1-5
D gene: -
V gene: TRBV3-1
CDR3 protein: CASSGPLLDSNQPQHF
CDR3 DNA: TGTGCCAGCAGTGGGCCCCTGCTAGATAGCAATCAGCCCCAGCATTTT

clone size: -
J gene: TRBJ2-7
D gene: -
V gene: TRBV20-1
CDR3 protein: CSADSQATEQYF
CDR3 DNA: TGCAGTGCGGATTCACAGGCTACCGAGCAGTACTTC

clone size: -
J gene: TRBJ2-5
D gene: TRBD2
V gene: TRBV15
CDR3 protein: CATSGGLAGGPGETQYF
CDR3 DNA: TGTGCCACCAGCGGGGGACTAGCGGGAGGGCCGGGGGAGACCCAGTACTTC

clone size: -
J gene: TRBJ2-7
D gene: TRBD1
V gene: TRBV15
CDR3 protein: CATSGRDRDYEQYF
CDR3 DNA: TGTGCCACCAGCGGCCGGGACAGGGACTACGAGCAGTACTTC

clone size: -
J gene: TRBJ2-2
D gene: -
V gene: TRBV24-1
CDR3 protein: CATSEVLALNTGELFF
CDR3 DNA: TGTGCCACCAGTGAAGTGCTAGCGTTGAACACCGGGGAGCTGTTTTTT

clone size: few
J gene: TRBJ1-3
D gene: -
V gene: TRBV29-1
CDR3 protein: CSAGDSGNTIYF
CDR3 DNA: TGCAGCGCAGGGGACTCTGGAAACACCATATATTTT

clone size: -
J gene: TRBJ2-7
D gene: TRBD2
V gene: TRBV7-7
CDR3 protein: CASSPGTSGGYEQYF
CDR3 DNA: TGTGCTAGCAGCCCTGGGACTAGCGGGGGTTACGAGCAGTACTTC

clone size: -
J gene: TRBJ2-5
D gene: TRBD2
V gene: TRBV20-1
CDR3 protein: CSAKWAGGSQETQYF
CDR3 DNA: TGCAGTGCTAAATGGGCGGGAGGGTCCCAAGAGACCCAGTACTTC

clone size: -
J gene: TRBJ2-7
D gene: -
V gene: TRBV10-3
CDR3 protein: CAISRSGDPGYEQYF
CDR3 DNA: TGTGCCATCAGCCGATCAGGGGATCCCGGCTACGAGCAGTACTTC

clone size: -
J gene: TRBJ2-1
D gene: TRBD1
V gene: TRBV7-8
CDR3 protein: CASSSGQNNEQFF
CDR3 DNA: TGTGCCAGCAGCTCGGGACAGAACAATGAGCAGTTCTTC

clone size: once
J gene: TRBJ2-7
D gene: TRBD1
V gene: TRBV20-1
CDR3 protein: CSATRTGVFHEQYF
CDR3 DNA: TGCAGTGCTACGCGGACAGGGGTTTTCCACGAGCAGTACTTC

clone size: -
J gene: TRBJ1-4
D gene: TRBD1
V gene: TRBV24-1
CDR3 protein: CATRQGPNEKLFF
CDR3 DNA: TGTGCCACCCGACAGGGCCCTAATGAAAAACTGTTTTTT

clone size: -
J gene: TRBJ1-5
D gene: -
V gene: TRBV15
CDR3 protein: CATSRDNQPQHF
CDR3 DNA: TGTGCCACCAGTCGGGATAATCAGCCCCAGCATTTT

clone size: -
J gene: TRBJ2-3
D gene: -
V gene: TRBV10-2
CDR3 protein: CASSDQSTDTQYF
CDR3 DNA: TGCGCCAGCAGTGACCAATCCACAGATACGCAGTATTTT

clone size: -
J gene: TRBJ1-4
D gene: -
V gene: TRBV11-1
CDR3 protein: CASSFPLLHRRAEKLFF
CDR3 DNA: TGTGCCAGCAGCTTTCCTCTGCTTCACCGTCGAGCCGAAAAACTGTTTTTT

clone size: few
J gene: TRBJ2-3
D gene: TRBD2
V gene: TRBV24-1
CDR3 protein: CATAGTSKNTQYF
CDR3 DNA: TGTGCCACCGCCGGGACTAGCAAGAATACGCAGTATTTT

clone size: few
J gene: TRBJ2-6
D gene: -
V gene: TRBV10-3
CDR3 protein: CAIRQDGGANVLTF
CDR3 DNA: TGTGCCATAAGACAGGATGGTGGGGCCAACGTCCTGACTTTC

clone size: many
J gene: TRBJ1-5
D gene: -
V gene: TRBV13
CDR3 protein: CASSLAGFQPQHF
CDR3 DNA: TGTGCCAGCAGCTTAGCAGGGTTTCAGCCCCAGCATTTT

clone size: -
J gene: TRBJ2-2
D gene: TRBD1
V gene: TRBV2
CDR3 protein: CASSRQGLVTGELFF
CDR3 DNA: TGTGCCAGCAGTAGACAGGGATTAGTCACCGGGGAGCTGTTTTTT

clone size: few
J gene: TRBJ2-1
D gene: TRBD1
V gene: TRBV24-1
CDR3 protein: CATSDPGGVQFF
CDR3 DNA: TGTGCCACCAGTGATCCAGGGGGCGTGCAGTTCTTC

clone size: many
J gene: TRBJ1-2
D gene: -
V gene: TRBV6-1
CDR3 protein: CASSEWAGAYGYTF
CDR3 DNA: TGTGCCAGCAGTGAATGGGCAGGGGCATATGGCTACACCTTC

clone size: -
J gene: TRBJ2-5
D gene: TRBD2
V gene: TRBV2
CDR3 protein: CASSERKTSGRETQYF
CDR3 DNA: TGTGCCAGCAGTGAGAGAAAAACTAGCGGGAGGGAGACCCAGTACTTC

clone size: -
J gene: TRBJ1-2
D gene: -
V gene: TRBV19
CDR3 protein: CASGNQPVNYGYTF
CDR3 DNA: TGTGCCAGTGGGAACCAACCGGTGAACTATGGCTACACCTTC

clone size: -
J gene: TRBJ1-1
D gene: -
V gene: TRBV29-1
CDR3 protein: CSVEGQGTEAFF
CDR3 DNA: TGCAGCGTTGAGGGGCAGGGGACTGAAGCTTTCTTT

clone size: few
J gene: TRBJ1-3
D gene: -
V gene: TRBV6-1
CDR3 protein: CASSDVIRGGNTIYF
CDR3 DNA: TGTGCCAGCAGTGACGTGATCAGGGGTGGAAACACCATATATTTT

clone size: -
J gene: TRBJ1-6
D gene: TRBD1
V gene: TRBV2
CDR3 protein: CASGRDSYNSPLHF
CDR3 DNA: TGTGCCAGCGGTAGGGACAGTTATAATTCACCCCTCCACTTT

clone size: -
J gene: TRBJ1-4
D gene: -
V gene: TRBV5-1
CDR3 protein: CASSPVSEYGEKLFF
CDR3 DNA: TGCGCCAGCAGCCCGGTTAGTGAATATGGTGAAAAACTGTTTTTT

clone size: -
J gene: TRBJ1-1
D gene: -
V gene: TRBV12-3/TRBV12-4
CDR3 protein: CASSSGTGPEAFF
CDR3 DNA: TGTGCCAGCAGTTCGGGGACCGGGCCTGAAGCTTTCTTT

clone size: few
J gene: TRBJ1-2
D gene: TRBD1
V gene: TRBV29-1
CDR3 protein: CSVVGQGGYGYTF
CDR3 DNA: TGCAGCGTTGTAGGACAGGGGGGCTATGGCTACACCTTC

clone size: many
J gene: TRBJ1-5
D gene: TRBD1
V gene: TRBV19
CDR3 protein: CATTGTATNQPQHF
CDR3 DNA: TGTGCCACTACGGGGACAGCAACCAATCAGCCCCAGCATTTT

clone size: -
J gene: TRBJ1-2
D gene: TRBD1
V gene: TRBV10-3
CDR3 protein: CAIAGGGSAGYTF
CDR3 DNA: TGTGCCATCGCAGGGGGGGGGAGCGCTGGCTACACCTTC

clone size: -
J gene: TRBJ2-5
D gene: -
V gene: TRBV6-1
CDR3 protein: CASKTSLQETQYF
CDR3 DNA: TGTGCCAGTAAGACTAGTCTCCAAGAGACCCAGTACTTC

clone size: -
J gene: TRBJ2-2
D gene: TRBD1
V gene: TRBV10-3
CDR3 protein: CAISEGGTGAFTGELFF
CDR3 DNA: TGTGCCATCAGTGAGGGCGGGACAGGGGCTTTCACCGGGGAGCTGTTTTTT